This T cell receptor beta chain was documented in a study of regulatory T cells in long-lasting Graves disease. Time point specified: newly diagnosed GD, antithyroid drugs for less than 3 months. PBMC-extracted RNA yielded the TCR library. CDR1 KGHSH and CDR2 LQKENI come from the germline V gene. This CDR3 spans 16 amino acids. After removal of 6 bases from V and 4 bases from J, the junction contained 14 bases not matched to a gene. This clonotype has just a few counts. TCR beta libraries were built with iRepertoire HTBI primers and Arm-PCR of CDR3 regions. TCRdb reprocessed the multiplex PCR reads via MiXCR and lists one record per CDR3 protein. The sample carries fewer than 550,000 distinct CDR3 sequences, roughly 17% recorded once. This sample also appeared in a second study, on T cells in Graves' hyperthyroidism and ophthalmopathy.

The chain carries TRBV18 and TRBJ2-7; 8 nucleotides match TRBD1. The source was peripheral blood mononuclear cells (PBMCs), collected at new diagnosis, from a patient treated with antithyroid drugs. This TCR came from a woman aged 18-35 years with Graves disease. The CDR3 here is CASSQFRPGQAYEQYF. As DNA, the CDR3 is TGTGCCAGCTCCCAGTTCCGCCCGGGACAGGCTTACGAGCAGTACTTC.